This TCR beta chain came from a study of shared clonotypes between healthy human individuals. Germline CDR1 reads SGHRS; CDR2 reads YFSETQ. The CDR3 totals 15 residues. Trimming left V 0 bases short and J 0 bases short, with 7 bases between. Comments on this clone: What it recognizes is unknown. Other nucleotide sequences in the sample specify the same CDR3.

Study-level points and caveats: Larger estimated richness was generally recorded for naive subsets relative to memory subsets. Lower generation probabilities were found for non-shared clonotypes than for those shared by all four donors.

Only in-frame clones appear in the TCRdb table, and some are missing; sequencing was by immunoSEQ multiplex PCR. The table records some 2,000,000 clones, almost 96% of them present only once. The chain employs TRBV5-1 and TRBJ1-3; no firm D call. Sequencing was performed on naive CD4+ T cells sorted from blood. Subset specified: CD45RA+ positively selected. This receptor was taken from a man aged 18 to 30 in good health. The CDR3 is CASSLEGISGNTIYF. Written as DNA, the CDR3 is TGCGCCAGCAGCTTGGAGGGCATCTCTGGAAACACCATATATTTT.